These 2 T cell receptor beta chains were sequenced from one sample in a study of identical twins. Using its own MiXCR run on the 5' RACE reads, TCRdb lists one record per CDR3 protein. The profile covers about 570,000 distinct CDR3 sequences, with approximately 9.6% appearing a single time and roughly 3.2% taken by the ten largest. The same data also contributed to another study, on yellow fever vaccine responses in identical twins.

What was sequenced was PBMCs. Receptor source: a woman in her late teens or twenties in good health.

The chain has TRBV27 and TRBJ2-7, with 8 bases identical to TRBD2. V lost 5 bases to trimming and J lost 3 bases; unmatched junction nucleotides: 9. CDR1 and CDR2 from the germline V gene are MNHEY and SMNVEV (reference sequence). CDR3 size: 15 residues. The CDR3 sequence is CASSPIAGFFYEQYF. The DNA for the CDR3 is TGTGCCAGCAGTCCTATAGCGGGATTTTTCTACGAGCAGTACTTC.

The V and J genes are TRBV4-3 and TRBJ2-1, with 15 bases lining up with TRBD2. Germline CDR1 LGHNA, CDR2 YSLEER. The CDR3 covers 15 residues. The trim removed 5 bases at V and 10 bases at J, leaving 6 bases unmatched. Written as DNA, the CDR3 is TGCGCCAGCAGCTACGGACTAGCGGGAGGGCGCGAGCAGTTCTTC. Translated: CASSYGLAGGREQFF.